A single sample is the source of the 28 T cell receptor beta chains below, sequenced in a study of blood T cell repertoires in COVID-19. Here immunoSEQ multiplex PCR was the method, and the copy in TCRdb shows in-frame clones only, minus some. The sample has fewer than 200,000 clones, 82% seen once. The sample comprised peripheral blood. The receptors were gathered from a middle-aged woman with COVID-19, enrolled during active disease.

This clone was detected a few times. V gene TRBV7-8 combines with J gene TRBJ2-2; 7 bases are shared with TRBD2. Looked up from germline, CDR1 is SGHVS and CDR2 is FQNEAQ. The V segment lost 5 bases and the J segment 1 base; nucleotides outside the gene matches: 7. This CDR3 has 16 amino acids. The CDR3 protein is CASSPRDYLNTGELFF. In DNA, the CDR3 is TGTGCCAGCAGCCCCCGGGACTATCTGAACACCGGGGAGCTGTTTTTT.

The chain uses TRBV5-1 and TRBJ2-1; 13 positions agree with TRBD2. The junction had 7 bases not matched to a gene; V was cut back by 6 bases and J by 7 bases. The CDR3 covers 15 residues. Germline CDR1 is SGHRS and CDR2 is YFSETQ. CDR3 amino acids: CASTPGLAGRNEQFF. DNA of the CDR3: TGCGCCAGCACCCCGGGACTAGCGGGACGAAATGAGCAGTTCTTC.

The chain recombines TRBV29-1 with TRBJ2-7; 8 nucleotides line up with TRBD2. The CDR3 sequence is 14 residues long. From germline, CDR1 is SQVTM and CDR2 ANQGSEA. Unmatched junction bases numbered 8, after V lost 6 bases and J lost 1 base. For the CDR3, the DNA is TGCAGCGTCCGGGGGGCTAGCGGGTCCTACGAGCAGTACTTC. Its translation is CSVRGASGSYEQYF.

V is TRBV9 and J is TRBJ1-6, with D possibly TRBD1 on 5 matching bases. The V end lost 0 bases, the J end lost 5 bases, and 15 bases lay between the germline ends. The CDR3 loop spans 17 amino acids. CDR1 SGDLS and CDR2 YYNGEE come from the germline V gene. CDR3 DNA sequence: TGTGCCAGCAGCGTAGGTGGGAACAGGCTTAATAATTCACCCCTCCACTTT. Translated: CASSVGGNRLNNSPLHF.

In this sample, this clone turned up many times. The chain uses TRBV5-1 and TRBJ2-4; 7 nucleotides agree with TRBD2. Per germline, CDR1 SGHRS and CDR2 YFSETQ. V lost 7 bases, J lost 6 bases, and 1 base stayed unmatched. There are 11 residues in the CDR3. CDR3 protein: CASGEGNIQYF. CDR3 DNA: TGCGCCAGCGGGGAGGGAAACATTCAGTACTTC.

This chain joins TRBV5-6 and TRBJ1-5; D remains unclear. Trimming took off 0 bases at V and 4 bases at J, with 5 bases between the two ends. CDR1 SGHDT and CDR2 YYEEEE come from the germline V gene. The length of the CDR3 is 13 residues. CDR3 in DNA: TGTGCCAGCAGCTTGGGCGCAAATCAGCCCCAGCATTTT. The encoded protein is CASSLGANQPQHF.

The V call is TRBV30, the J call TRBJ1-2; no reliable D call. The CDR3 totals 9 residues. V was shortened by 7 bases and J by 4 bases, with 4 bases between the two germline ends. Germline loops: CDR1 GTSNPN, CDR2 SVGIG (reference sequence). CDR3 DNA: TGTGCCTTCGGCTATGGCTACACCTTC. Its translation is CAFGYGYTF.

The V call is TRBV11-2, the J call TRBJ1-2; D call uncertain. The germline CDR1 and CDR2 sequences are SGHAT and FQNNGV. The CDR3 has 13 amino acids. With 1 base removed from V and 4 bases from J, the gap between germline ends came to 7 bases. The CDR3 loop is CASSLGAGYGYTF. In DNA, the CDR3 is TGTGCCAGCAGCTTAGGGGCTGGCTATGGCTACACCTTC.

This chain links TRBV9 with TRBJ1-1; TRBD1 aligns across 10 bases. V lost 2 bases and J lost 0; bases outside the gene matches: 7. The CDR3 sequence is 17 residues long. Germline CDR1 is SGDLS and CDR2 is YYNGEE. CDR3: CASSVGTGAPMNTEAFF. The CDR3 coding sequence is TGTGCCAGCAGCGTCGGGACAGGGGCTCCAATGAACACTGAAGCTTTCTTT.

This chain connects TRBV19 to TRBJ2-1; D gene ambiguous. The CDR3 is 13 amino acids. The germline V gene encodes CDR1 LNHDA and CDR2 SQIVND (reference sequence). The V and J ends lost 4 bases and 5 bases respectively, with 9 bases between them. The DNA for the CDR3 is TGTGCCAGTAGTAAGGCGGCAGACAATGAGCAGTTCTTC. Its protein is CASSKAADNEQFF.

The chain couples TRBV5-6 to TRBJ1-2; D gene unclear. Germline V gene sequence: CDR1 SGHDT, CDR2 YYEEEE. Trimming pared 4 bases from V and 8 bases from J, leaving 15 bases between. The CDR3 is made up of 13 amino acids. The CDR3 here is CASSLRDPGGYTF. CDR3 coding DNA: TGTGCCAGCAGCCTCCGGGATCCGGGAGGCTACACCTTC.

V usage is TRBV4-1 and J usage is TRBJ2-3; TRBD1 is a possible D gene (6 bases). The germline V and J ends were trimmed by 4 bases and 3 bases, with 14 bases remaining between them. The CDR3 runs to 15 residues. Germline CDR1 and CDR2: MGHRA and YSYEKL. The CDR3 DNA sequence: TGCGCCAGCAGCCGCAATGCCCAGGGGACAGATACGCAGTATTTT. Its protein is CASSRNAQGTDTQYF.

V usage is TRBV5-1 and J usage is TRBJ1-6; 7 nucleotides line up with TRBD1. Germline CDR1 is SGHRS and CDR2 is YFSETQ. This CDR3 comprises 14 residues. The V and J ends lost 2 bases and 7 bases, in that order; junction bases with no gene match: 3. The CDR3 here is CASSLGTANSPLHF. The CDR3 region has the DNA TGCGCCAGCAGCTTAGGGACAGCCAATTCACCCCTCCACTTT.

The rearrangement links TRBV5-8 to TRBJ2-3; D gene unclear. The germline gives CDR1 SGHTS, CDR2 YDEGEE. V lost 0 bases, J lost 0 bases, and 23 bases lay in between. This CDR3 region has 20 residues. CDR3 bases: TGTGCCAGCAGCTTGGCTCCCGGGTCTTACCGACTCGTTAGCACAGATACGCAGTATTTT. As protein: CASSLAPGSYRLVSTDTQYF.

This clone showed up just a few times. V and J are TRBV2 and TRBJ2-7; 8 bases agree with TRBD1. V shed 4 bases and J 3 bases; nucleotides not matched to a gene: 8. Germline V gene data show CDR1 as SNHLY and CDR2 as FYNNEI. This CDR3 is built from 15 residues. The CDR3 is CASSVAGTGNYEQYV. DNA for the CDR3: TGTGCCAGCAGTGTAGCCGGGACAGGAAACTACGAGCAGTACGTC.

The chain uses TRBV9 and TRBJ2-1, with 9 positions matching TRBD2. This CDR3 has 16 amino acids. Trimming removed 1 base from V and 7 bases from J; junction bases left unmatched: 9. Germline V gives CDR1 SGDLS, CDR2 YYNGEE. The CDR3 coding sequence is TGTGCCAGCAGCGTACAGGCTAGCGGGATTTCGAATGAGCAGTTCTTC. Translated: CASSVQASGISNEQFF.

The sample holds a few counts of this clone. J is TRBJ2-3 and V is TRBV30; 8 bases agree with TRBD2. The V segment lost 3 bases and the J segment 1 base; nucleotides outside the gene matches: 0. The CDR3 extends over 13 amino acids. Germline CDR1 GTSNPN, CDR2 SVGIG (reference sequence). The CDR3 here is CAWSGGGTDTQYF. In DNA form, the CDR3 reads TGTGCCTGGAGCGGGGGGGGCACAGATACGCAGTATTTT.

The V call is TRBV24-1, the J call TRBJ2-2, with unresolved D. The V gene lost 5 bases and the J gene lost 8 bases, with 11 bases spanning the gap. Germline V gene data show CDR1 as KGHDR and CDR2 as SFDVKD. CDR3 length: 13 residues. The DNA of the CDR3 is TGTGCCACCAGTGCTCGTGCCGGGGGGGAGCTGTTTTTT. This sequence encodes CATSARAGGELFF.

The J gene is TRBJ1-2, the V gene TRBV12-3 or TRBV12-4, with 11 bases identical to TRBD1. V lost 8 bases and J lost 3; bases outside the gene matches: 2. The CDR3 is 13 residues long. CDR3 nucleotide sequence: TGTGCCAGCCGGGACAGGGGGGACTATGGCTACACCTTC. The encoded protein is CASRDRGDYGYTF.

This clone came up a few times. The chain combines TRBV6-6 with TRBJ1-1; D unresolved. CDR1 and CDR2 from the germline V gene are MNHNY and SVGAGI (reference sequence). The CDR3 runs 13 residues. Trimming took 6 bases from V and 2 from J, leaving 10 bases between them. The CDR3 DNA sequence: TGTGCCAGCAGCCAAACATCAAACACTGAAGCTTTCTTT. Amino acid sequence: CASSQTSNTEAFF.

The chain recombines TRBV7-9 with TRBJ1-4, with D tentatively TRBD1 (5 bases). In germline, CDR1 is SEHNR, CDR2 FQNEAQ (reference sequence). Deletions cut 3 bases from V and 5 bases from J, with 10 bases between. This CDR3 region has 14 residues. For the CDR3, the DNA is TGTGCCAGCAGCTTGAGCGGGGCGAATGAAAAACTGTTTTTT. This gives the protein CASSLSGANEKLFF.

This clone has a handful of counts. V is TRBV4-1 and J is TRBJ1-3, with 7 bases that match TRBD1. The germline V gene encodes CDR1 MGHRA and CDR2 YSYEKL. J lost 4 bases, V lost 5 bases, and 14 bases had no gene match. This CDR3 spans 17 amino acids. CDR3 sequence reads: CASSKGSDRALGNTIYF. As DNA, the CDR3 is TGCGCCAGCAGCAAAGGTAGTGACAGGGCTTTAGGAAACACCATATATTTT.

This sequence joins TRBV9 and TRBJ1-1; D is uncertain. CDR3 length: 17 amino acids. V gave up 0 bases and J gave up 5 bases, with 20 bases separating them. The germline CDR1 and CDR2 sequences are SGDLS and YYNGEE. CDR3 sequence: CASSVEVTVRRDTEAFF. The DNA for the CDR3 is TGTGCCAGCAGCGTAGAGGTGACCGTCAGGAGGGATACTGAAGCTTTCTTT.

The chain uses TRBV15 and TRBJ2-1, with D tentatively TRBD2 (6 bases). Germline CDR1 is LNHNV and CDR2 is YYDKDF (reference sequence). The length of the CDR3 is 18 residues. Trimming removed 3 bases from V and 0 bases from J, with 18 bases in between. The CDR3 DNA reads TGTGCCACCAGCAGCGTTTCTCTAGCGAAGAGCTCCTACAATGAGCAGTTCTTC. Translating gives CATSSVSLAKSSYNEQFF.

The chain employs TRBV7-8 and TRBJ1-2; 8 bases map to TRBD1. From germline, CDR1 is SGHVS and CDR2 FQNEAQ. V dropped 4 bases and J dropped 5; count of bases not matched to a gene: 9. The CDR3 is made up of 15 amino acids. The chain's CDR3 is CASSSGQGFVYGYTF. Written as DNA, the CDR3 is TGTGCCAGCAGCTCCGGACAGGGATTTGTGTATGGCTACACCTTC.

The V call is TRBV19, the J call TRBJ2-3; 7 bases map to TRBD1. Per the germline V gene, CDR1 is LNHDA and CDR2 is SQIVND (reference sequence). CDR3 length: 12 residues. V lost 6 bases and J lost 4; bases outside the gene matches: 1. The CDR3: CASRTGADTQYF. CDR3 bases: TGTGCCAGTAGAACAGGGGCAGATACGCAGTATTTT.

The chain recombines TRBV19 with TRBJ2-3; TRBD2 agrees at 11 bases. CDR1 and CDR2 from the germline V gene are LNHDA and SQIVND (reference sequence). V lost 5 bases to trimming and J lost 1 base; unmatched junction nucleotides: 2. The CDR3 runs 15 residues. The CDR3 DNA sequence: TGTGCCAGTAGTGAGACTAGCGGGGGCACAGATACGCAGTATTTT. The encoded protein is CASSETSGGTDTQYF.

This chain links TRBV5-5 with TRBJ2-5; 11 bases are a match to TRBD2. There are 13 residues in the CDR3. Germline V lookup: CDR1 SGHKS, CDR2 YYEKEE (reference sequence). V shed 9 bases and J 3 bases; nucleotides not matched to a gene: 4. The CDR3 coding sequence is TGTGCCACCTCGACTAGCGGGGAAGAGACCCAGTACTTC. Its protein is CATSTSGEETQYF.